Each of the 8 T cell receptor beta chains below was sequenced from the same sample in a study of cytotoxic CD8 clonotypes in ibrutinib-treated CLL. Sequencing was performed with immunoSEQ multiplex PCR; in TCRdb, only in-frame clones are kept and a portion is missing. This table has 60,000 to 65,000 clones, 57% appearing once. The material was PBMCs, obtained after 12 months of ibrutinib treatment. Receptor source: a human donor with chronic lymphocytic leukemia.

The J gene is TRBJ1-2, the V gene TRBV19, with TRBD1 identical over 8 bases. J lost 4 bases, V lost 10 bases, and 17 bases had no gene match. Germline lookup yields CDR1 LNHDA and CDR2 SQIVND (reference sequence). The CDR3 is 16 amino acids. CDR3 loop: CATRYRGTGSLYGYTF. CDR3 bases: TGTGCCACCAGATATAGGGGGACAGGCAGTCTCTATGGCTACACCTTC.

Remarks on this clone: The sample contains more than one DNA sequence encoding this CDR3. The chain couples TRBV5-1 to TRBJ1-1; a possible D gene is TRBD1 (5 bases). V dropped 0 bases and J dropped 0 bases, with 15 bases sitting between them. The CDR3 totals 17 residues. Germline CDR1 is SGHRS and CDR2 is YFSETQ. The DNA for the CDR3 is TGCGCCAGCAGCTTGGGTGGACAAAGGCTCGTGAACACTGAAGCTTTCTTT. Residues: CASSLGGQRLVNTEAFF.

The V gene is TRBV27, the J gene TRBJ2-7; TRBD2 matches 11 bases. CDR3 length: 15 amino acids. Trimming removed 4 bases from V and 1 base from J; junction bases left unmatched: 3. Germline CDR1 is MNHEY and CDR2 is SMNVEV (reference sequence). The CDR3: CASSSGTSGSYEQYF. In nucleotides, the CDR3 is TGTGCCAGCAGTTCCGGGACTAGCGGATCCTACGAGCAGTACTTC.

The chain recombines TRBV6-6 with TRBJ2-3; possible D gene TRBD2, 7 bases. The germline V and J ends were trimmed by 5 bases and 8 bases, with 17 bases remaining between them. Germline lookup yields CDR1 MNHNY and CDR2 SVGAGI (reference sequence). The CDR3 runs to 14 residues. This CDR3 is CASSTQGWGGTQYF. The CDR3 nucleotides read TGTGCCAGCAGTACACAGGGTTGGGGGGGTACGCAGTATTTT.

This clone came up a few times. This chain joins TRBV6-1 and TRBJ2-4; possible D gene TRBD2, 5 bases. Trimming took 0 bases from V and 6 from J, leaving 6 bases between them. Per germline, CDR1 MNHNS and CDR2 SASEGT. The CDR3 sequence is 13 residues long. The CDR3 spells CASSEARGNIQYF. DNA of the CDR3: TGTGCCAGCAGTGAAGCCCGGGGAAACATTCAGTACTTC.

The J gene is TRBJ1-2, the V gene TRBV5-1; 8 bases are shared with TRBD1. CDR1 is SGHRS and CDR2 is YFSETQ in the germline V gene. The CDR3 totals 13 residues. After removal of 5 bases from V and 6 bases from J, the junction contained 6 bases not matched to a gene. CDR3 sequence: CASSLRGRDGYTF. CDR3 nucleotide sequence: TGCGCCAGCAGTCTCAGGGGGCGGGATGGCTACACCTTC.

The chain employs TRBV5-1 and TRBJ2-7, with 9 bases that match TRBD1. This CDR3 is 14 amino acids long. The V segment lost 3 bases and the J segment 3 bases; nucleotides outside the gene matches: 4. Germline V gene lookup returns CDR1 SGHRS and CDR2 YFSETQ. CDR3 DNA: TGCGCCAGCAGCTGGGGACAGGGACTCTACGAGCAGTACTTC. Its protein product is CASSWGQGLYEQYF.

In its sample, this clone was seen a few times. This chain links TRBV12-5 with TRBJ2-3; 8 nucleotides match TRBD1. CDR1 is LGHNT, CDR2 FRNRAP, per germline. Trimming removed 6 bases from V and 2 bases from J; junction bases left unmatched: 7. The CDR3 totals 15 residues. DNA for the CDR3: TGTGCTAGTGGCTCCGGACAGGGAGACACAGATACGCAGTATTTT. It specifies CASGSGQGDTDTQYF.